Presented here are 9 T cell receptor beta chains from one specimen sequenced in a study of T cells in localized non-small cell lung cancer (TCRdb year 2020). Library generation was performed with the immunoSEQ multiplex PCR assay. The clones in this table, taken by TCRdb from immuneACCESS, are in-frame only. Not every clone is retained; where verified, under half of the shortfall comes from an unresolved V gene, and the cause of the rest is unknown. Here the sample has some 3,000 clones; 39% occur a single time. The ten largest clones take up under 9% of the sample. The sample was normal lung tissue next to the tumor, taken before any cancer treatment. The origin of the receptors is a woman between 35 and 75 years old with stage I lung adenocarcinoma.

This clone was detected a few times. V is TRBV28 and J is TRBJ2-2, with TRBD1 identical over 8 bases. V lost 6 bases to trimming and J lost 4 bases; unmatched junction nucleotides: 10. Germline CDR1 MDHEN, CDR2 SYDVKM. The CDR3 is made up of 16 amino acids. The CDR3 nucleotides are TGTGCCAGCAGAGGAAGAGGACAGGGATTCACCGGGGAGCTGTTTTTT. Amino acid sequence: CASRGRGQGFTGELFF.

This clone was detected a few times. The V and J genes are TRBV28 and TRBJ2-1; 8 nucleotides agree with TRBD2. The V and J ends lost 7 bases and 3 bases, in that order; junction bases with no gene match: 5. This CDR3 is 14 amino acids long. Looked up from germline, CDR1 is MDHEN and CDR2 is SYDVKM. The CDR3: CASITGGDYNEQFF. The DNA for the CDR3 is TGTGCCAGCATTACCGGGGGGGACTACAATGAGCAGTTCTTC.

This clone was counted a few times. The chain combines TRBV12-5 with TRBJ2-2; D remains unclear. Looked up from germline, CDR1 is LGHNT and CDR2 is FRNRAP. The CDR3 covers 12 residues. Trimming shortened V by 6 bases and J by 5 bases, and 7 bases separated the two germline ends. CDR3 residues: CASGERTGELFF. CDR3 coding DNA: TGTGCTAGTGGGGAAAGAACCGGGGAGCTGTTTTTT.

The genes are TRBV15 and TRBJ2-3, with TRBD1 matching over 8 bases. Germline CDR1 and CDR2: LNHNV and YYDKDF (reference sequence). The CDR3 is made up of 14 amino acids. J was trimmed by 6 bases and V by 3 bases; bases with no gene match: 5. Here the CDR3 DNA reads TGTGCCACCAGCAGGAGGGGGACAGGTGATACGCAGTATTTT. Translation gives CATSRRGTGDTQYF.

The chain recombines TRBV11-3 with TRBJ1-1; 9 positions match TRBD1. Germline loops: CDR1 SGHNT, CDR2 YENEEA. V was pared by 5 bases and J by 5 bases, with 9 bases of the junction left unmatched. The CDR3 consists of 15 residues. CDR3 sequence: CASSPGQGRKTEAFF. The CDR3 DNA follows: TGTGCCAGCAGCCCCGGACAGGGGCGGAAGACTGAAGCTTTCTTT. Variable domain in full (rest from reference TRBV11-3 and TRBJ1-1): EAGVVQSPRYKIIEKKQPVAFWCNPISGHNTLYWYLQNLGQGPELLIRYENEEAVDDSQLPKDRFSAERLKGVDSTLKIQPAELGDSAVYLCASSPGQGRKTEAFFGQGTRLTVV.

This clone was seen just once. This sequence joins TRBV28 and TRBJ2-1; D not resolved. Trimming shortened V by 2 bases and J by 4 bases, and 3 bases separated the two germline ends. The CDR3 contains 12 residues. In germline, CDR1 is MDHEN, CDR2 SYDVKM. This CDR3 reads CASSLAYNEQFF. In DNA form, the CDR3 reads TGTGCCAGCAGTTTAGCATACAATGAGCAGTTCTTC.

V usage is TRBV6-8 and J usage is TRBJ2-1; TRBD2 aligns across 15 bases. The CDR3 is made up of 20 amino acids. Looked up from germline, CDR1 is MNHGY and CDR2 is SAAAGT. With V trimmed by 0 bases and J by 3 bases, 9 bases remained unmatched. CDR3 nucleotide sequence: TGTGCCAGCAGTTACTCGCCCAGGACTAGCGGGAGGGCCCTCTACAATGAGCAGTTCTTC. Translating it yields CASSYSPRTSGRALYNEQFF.

This clone was seen a handful of times. J is TRBJ2-1 and V is TRBV6-8; 8 positions agree with TRBD2. The J segment lost 0 bases and the V segment lost 10 bases, leaving 8 bases of the junction unmatched. CDR1 and CDR2 (germline): MNHGY, SAAAGT. The CDR3 is 15 amino acids. CDR3 protein: CAITRLANSYNEQFF. The DNA for the CDR3 is TGTGCCATCACCAGACTAGCGAACTCCTACAATGAGCAGTTCTTC.

The count of this clone is one. This chain uses TRBV18 with TRBJ2-3; TRBD2 matches 9 bases. CDR3 length equals 14 residues. Trimming cost V 3 bases and J 4 bases; bases outside gene matches: 2. The germline CDR1 and CDR2 sequences are KGHSH and LQKENI. This CDR3 reads CASSPTSGSDTQYF. The CDR3 DNA is TGTGCCAGCTCACCGACTAGCGGTTCAGATACGCAGTATTTT.